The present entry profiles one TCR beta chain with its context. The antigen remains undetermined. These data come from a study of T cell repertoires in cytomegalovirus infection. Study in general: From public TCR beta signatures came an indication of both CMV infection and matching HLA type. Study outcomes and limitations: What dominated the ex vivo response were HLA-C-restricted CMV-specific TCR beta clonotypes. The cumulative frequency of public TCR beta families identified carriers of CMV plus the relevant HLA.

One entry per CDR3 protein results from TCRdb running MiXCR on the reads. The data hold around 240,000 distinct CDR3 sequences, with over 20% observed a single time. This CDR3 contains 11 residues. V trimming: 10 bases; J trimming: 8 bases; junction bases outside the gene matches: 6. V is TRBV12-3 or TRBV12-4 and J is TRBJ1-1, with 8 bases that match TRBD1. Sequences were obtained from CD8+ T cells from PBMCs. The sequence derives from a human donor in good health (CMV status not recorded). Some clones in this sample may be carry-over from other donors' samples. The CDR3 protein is CATMDRDEAFF. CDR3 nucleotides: TGTGCCACGATGGACAGGGACGAAGCTTTCTTT.